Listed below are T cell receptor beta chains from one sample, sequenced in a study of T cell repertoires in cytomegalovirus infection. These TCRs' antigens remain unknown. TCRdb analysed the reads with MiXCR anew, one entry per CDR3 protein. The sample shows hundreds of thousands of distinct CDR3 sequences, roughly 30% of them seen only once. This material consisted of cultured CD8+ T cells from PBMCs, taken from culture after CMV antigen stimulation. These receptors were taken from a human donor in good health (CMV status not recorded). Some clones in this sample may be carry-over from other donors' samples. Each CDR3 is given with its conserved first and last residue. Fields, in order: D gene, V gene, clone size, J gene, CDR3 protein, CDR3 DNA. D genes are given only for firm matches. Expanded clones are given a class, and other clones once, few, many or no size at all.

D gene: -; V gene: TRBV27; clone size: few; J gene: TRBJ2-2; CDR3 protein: CASSRTAANTGELFF; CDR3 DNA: TGTGCCAGCTCCCGGACAGCCGCGAACACCGGGGAGCTGTTTTTT
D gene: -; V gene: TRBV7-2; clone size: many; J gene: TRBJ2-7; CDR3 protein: CASSLQVTLYEQYF; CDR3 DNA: TGTGCCAGCAGCTTACAGGTCACCCTCTACGAGCAGTACTTC
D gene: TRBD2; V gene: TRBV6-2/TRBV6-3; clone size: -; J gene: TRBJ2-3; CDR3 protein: CASSYGGGSESTDTQYF; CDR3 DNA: TGTGCCAGCAGTTACGGGGGGGGATCTGAGAGCACAGATACGCAGTATTTT
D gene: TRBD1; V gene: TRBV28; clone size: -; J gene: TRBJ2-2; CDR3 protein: CASLGTGDTGELFF; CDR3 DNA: TGTGCCAGCCTCGGGACAGGGGATACCGGGGAGCTGTTTTTT
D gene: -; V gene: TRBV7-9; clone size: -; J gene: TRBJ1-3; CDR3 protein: CASSPPTGASGNTIYF; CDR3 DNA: TGTGCCAGCAGCCCCCCGACAGGTGCCTCTGGAAACACCATATATTTT
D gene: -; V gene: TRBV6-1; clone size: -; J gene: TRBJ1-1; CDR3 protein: CAIPRVNTEAFF; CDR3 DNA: TGTGCCATCCCGCGGGTGAACACTGAAGCTTTCTTT
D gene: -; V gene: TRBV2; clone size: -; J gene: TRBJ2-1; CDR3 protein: CASSERGLYNEQFF; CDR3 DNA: TGTGCCAGCAGTGAAAGGGGCTTGTACAATGAGCAGTTCTTC
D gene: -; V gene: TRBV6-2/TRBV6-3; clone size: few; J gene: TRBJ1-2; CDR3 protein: CASSYGTHVNGYTF; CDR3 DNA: TGTGCCAGCAGTTATGGGACCCACGTCAATGGCTACACCTTC
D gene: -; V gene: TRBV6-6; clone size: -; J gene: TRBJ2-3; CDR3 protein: CASSYSSGPKRSTDTQYF; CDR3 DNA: TGTGCCAGCAGTTACTCTTCTGGTCCCAAAAGAAGCACAGATACGCAGTATTTT
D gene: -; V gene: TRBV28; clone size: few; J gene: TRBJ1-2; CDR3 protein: CASFGVLTGYTF; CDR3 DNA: TGTGCCAGCTTCGGGGTTTTGACGGGCTACACCTTC
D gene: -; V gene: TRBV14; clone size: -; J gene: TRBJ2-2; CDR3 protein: CASSQRDTYTGELFF; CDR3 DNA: TGTGCCAGCAGCCAAAGGGACACCTACACCGGGGAGCTGTTTTTT
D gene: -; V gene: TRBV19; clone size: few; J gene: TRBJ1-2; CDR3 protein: CASTDQPYGYTF; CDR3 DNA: TGTGCCAGTACGGATCAGCCCTATGGCTACACCTTC
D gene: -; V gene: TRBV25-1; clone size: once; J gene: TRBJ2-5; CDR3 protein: CASGQREQETQYF; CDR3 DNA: TGTGCCAGCGGCCAACGAGAGCAAGAGACCCAGTACTTC
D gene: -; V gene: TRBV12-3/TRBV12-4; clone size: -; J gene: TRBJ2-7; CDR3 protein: CASSFALEQYF; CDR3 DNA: TGTGCCAGCAGTTTTGCCCTCGAGCAGTACTTC
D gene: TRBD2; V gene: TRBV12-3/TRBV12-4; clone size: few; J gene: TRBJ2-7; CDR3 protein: CASRQGASGSYEQYF; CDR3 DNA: TGTGCCAGCAGACAGGGTGCTAGCGGGTCCTACGAGCAGTACTTC
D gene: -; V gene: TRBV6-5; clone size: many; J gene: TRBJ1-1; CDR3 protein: CASSAGPNTEAFF; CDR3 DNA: TGTGCCAGCAGTGCAGGACCGAACACTGAAGCTTTCTTT
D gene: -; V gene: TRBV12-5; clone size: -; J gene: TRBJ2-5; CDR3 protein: CASGSYEGLQETQYF; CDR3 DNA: TGTGCTAGTGGTTCTTACGAGGGTCTACAAGAGACCCAGTACTTC
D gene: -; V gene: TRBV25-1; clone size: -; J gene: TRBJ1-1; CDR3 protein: CANSESPGSLTEAFF; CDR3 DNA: TGTGCCAACAGTGAATCTCCGGGGTCTCTAACTGAAGCTTTCTTT
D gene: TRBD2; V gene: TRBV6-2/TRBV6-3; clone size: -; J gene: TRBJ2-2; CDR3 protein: CASSRTSGVFTGELFF; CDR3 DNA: TGTGCCAGCAGCAGGACTAGCGGGGTGTTCACCGGGGAGCTGTTTTTT
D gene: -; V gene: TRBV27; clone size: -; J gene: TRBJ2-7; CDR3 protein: CASCLGGETYEQYF; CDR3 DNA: TGTGCCAGCTGTTTAGGTGGGGAGACCTACGAGCAGTACTTC
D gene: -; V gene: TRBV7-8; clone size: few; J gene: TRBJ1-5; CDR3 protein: CASSLGGHGSNQPQHF; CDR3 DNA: TGTGCCAGCAGCTTGGGGGGGCATGGGAGCAATCAGCCCCAGCATTTT
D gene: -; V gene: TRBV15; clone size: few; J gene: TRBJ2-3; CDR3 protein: CATSRAGTGGGTDTQYF; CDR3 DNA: TGTGCCACCAGCAGAGCGGGGACGGGCGGAGGCACAGATACGCAGTATTTT
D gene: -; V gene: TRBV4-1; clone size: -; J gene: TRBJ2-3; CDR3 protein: CASSHAIKVREFSDTQYF; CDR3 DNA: TGCGCCAGCAGCCATGCCATCAAGGTCAGGGAGTTTTCAGATACGCAGTATTTT
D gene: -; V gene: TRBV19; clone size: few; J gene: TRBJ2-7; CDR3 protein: CASSGSDRIYEQYF; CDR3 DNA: TGTGCCAGTAGTGGATCGGACAGAATCTACGAGCAGTACTTC
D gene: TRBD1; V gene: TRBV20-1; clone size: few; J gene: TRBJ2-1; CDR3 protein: CSAPIGTEHNEQFF; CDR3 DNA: TGCAGTGCCCCCATCGGGACAGAGCACAATGAGCAGTTCTTC
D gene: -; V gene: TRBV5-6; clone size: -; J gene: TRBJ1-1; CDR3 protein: CASSSVRDAEAFF; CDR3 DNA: TGTGCCAGCAGTTCAGTCAGGGATGCTGAAGCTTTCTTT
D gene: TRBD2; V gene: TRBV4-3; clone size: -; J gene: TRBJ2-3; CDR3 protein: CASSPGLAGAREADTQYF; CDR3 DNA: TGCGCCAGCAGCCCAGGACTAGCGGGGGCAAGGGAGGCAGATACGCAGTATTTT
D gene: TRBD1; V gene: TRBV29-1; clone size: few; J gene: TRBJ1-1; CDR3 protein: CSAGTGDTEAFF; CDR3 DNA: TGCAGCGCCGGGACAGGGGACACTGAAGCTTTCTTT
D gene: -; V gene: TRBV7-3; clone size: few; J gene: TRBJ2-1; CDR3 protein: CASSALGAYVSSSYNEQFF; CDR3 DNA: TGTGCCAGCAGCGCGCTTGGGGCGTATGTCTCGAGCTCCTACAATGAGCAGTTCTTC
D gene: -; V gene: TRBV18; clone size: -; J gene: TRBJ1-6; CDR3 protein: CASSPNPPASPLHF; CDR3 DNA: TGTGCCAGCTCACCCAACCCCCCGGCCTCACCCCTCCACTTT
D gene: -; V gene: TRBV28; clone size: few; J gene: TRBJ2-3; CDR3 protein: CASSETGNTDTQYF; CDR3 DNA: TGTGCCAGCAGTGAGACTGGCAACACAGATACGCAGTATTTT
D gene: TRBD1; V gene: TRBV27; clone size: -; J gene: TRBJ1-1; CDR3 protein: CASSFTGAGTEAFF; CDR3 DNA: TGTGCCAGCAGTTTCACAGGGGCGGGCACTGAAGCTTTCTTT
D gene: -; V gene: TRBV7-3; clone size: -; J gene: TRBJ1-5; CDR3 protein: CASITRGGFQPQHF; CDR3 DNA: TGTGCCAGCATCACCAGGGGAGGGTTTCAGCCCCAGCATTTT
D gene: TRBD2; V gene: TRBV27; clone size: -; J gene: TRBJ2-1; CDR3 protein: CASSLGSGGEQFF; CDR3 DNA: TGTGCCAGCAGTTTAGGGAGCGGGGGGGAGCAGTTCTTC
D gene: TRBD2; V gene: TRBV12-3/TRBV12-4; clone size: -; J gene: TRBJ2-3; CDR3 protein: CASRRSGASGNTDTQYF; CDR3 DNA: TGTGCCAGCAGAAGAAGCGGGGCTAGCGGGAACACAGATACGCAGTATTTT